The 22 T cell receptor beta chains given below trace back to one sample, sequenced in a study of response to subunit inactivated influenza vaccine. Using its own MiXCR run on the RT-PCR reads, TCRdb lists one record per CDR3 protein. The repertoire consists of roughly 540,000 distinct CDR3 sequences, with 20% to 25% occurring once and the leading ten covering 2.8%. The same sample was also used in a study of T cells expressing NK-cell markers. That source reports: In generating TCR beta cDNA, 5'RACE template switching with UMIs was used.

The material was CD4+ T cells sorted from PBMCs, obtained approximately 12 days after vaccination. The receptors here all came from a man aged 45-65 years who received an inactivated influenza vaccine.

This clonotype occurred a few times. The rearrangement joins TRBV5-1 to TRBJ1-5; perhaps TRBD1 as D (5 bases). The CDR3 is 15 residues long. V shed 1 base and J shed 3 bases, with 11 bases lying between them. Germline loops: CDR1 SGHRS, CDR2 YFSETQ. The CDR3 is CASSLQPGPNQPQHF. In nucleotides, the CDR3 is TGCGCCAGCAGCTTGCAACCAGGGCCCAATCAGCCCCAGCATTTT.

This chain uses TRBV6-7 with TRBJ2-7; 12 nucleotides align to TRBD2. TRBV6-7 is filed as an ORF, its function uncertain. The CDR3 totals 17 residues. The CDR3 nucleotides are TGTGGCCAGGCTCCGGGCCCGACTAGCGGGGGTTCCTACGAGCAGTACTTC. Protein sequence: CGQAPGPTSGGSYEQYF.

The gene calls are TRBV7-2 and TRBJ2-3; 7 nucleotides line up with TRBD1. V dropped 5 bases and J dropped 2; count of bases not matched to a gene: 4. The CDR3 runs to 14 residues. In germline, CDR1 is SGHTA, CDR2 FQGNSA. The CDR3 DNA follows: TGTGCCAGCAGCGTACAGGGGTACACAGATACGCAGTATTTT. It yields the protein CASSVQGYTDTQYF.

A few counts support this clonotype. The rearrangement joins TRBV12-3 or TRBV12-4 to TRBJ1-1, with TRBD1 matching 9 bases. With V trimmed by 4 bases and J by 10 bases, 7 bases remained unmatched. This CDR3 region has 13 residues. The DNA for the CDR3 is TGTGCCAGCAGTTCTGGGACAGGGCGATTAGCTTTCTTT. Translated: CASSSGTGRLAFF.

The chain combines TRBV10-3 with TRBJ1-3; 7 bases match TRBD1. Per germline, CDR1 ENHRY and CDR2 SYGVKD. The CDR3 consists of 16 residues. The V and J ends lost 0 bases and 3 bases, in that order; junction bases with no gene match: 5. The CDR3 region is CAISESVRDSGNTIYF. CDR3 nucleotide sequence: TGTGCCATCAGTGAGTCGGTTCGGGACAGTGGAAACACCATATATTTT.

This clonotype appeared a few times. This chain uses TRBV6-1 with TRBJ1-2; 8 nucleotides match TRBD1. V dropped 5 bases and J dropped 4; count of bases not matched to a gene: 9. Germline V gene sequence: CDR1 MNHNS, CDR2 SASEGT. The CDR3 contains 15 residues. Written as DNA, the CDR3 is TGTGCCAGCAGTAAAAACCAGGGGGCCAGCTATGGCTACACCTTC. Translating it yields CASSKNQGASYGYTF.

In this sample, this clonotype turned up a few times. This sequence joins TRBV6-2 or TRBV6-3 and TRBJ2-2; 8 nucleotides line up with TRBD2. The J segment lost 0 bases and the V segment lost 6 bases, leaving 18 bases of the junction unmatched. This CDR3 comprises 20 residues. Looked up from germline, CDR1 is MNHEY and CDR2 is SVGEGT. The CDR3 protein is CASRSLGRVAGPSNTGELFF. CDR3 nucleotides: TGTGCCAGCAGGTCCCTGGGGAGGGTAGCGGGACCCTCGAACACCGGGGAGCTGTTTTTT.

This clonotype was counted a few times. This rearrangement joins TRBV12-3 or TRBV12-4 to TRBJ2-2; a possible D gene is TRBD2 (6 bases). V dropped 8 bases and J dropped 6 bases, with 10 bases sitting between them. This CDR3 comprises 12 residues. This CDR3 reads CASSPSAGELFF. The CDR3 region has the DNA TGTGCCAGCTCCCCTAGCGCCGGGGAGCTGTTTTTT.

The sample holds a few counts of this clonotype. The chain couples TRBV29-1 to TRBJ2-7; TRBD2 matches 7 bases. Germline V CDR1 and CDR2: SQVTM, ANQGSEA. The CDR3 is 12 residues long. Losses at the gene ends were 7 bases for V and 3 bases for J; bases not matched to a gene: 6. The CDR3 sequence: CSAETSRYEQYF. CDR3 bases: TGCAGCGCCGAGACTAGCCGCTACGAGCAGTACTTC.

This clonotype appeared a few times. V and J are TRBV11-2 and TRBJ2-5; 8 bases align to TRBD2. The junction had 6 bases not matched to a gene; V was cut back by 1 base and J by 8 bases. Germline loops: CDR1 SGHAT, CDR2 FQNNGV. This CDR3 has 14 amino acids. Here the CDR3 DNA reads TGTGCCAGCAGCTTAGTAGCGGGGTACCCCACCCAGTACTTC. It specifies CASSLVAGYPTQYF.

The table lists this clonotype with a few counts. The chain joins TRBV3-1 to TRBJ1-1; D unresolved. The CDR3 totals 16 residues. V was pared by 1 base and J by 0 bases, with 12 bases between. Germline CDR1 LGHDT, CDR2 YNNKEL (reference sequence). CDR3 sequence: CASSQGSGSLNTEAFF. CDR3 bases: TGTGCCAGCAGCCAAGGTTCGGGATCTTTGAACACTGAAGCTTTCTTT.

This clonotype was picked up many times. The chain employs TRBV3-1 and TRBJ2-5; D is undetermined. V was clipped by 4 bases and J by 5 bases, with 11 bases between them. Germline CDR1 reads LGHDT; CDR2 reads YNNKEL (reference sequence). The CDR3 is made up of 13 amino acids. CDR3 residues: CASSRGGSETQYF. Here the CDR3 DNA reads TGTGCCAGCAGCCGCGGTGGCTCTGAGACCCAGTACTTC.

V usage is TRBV28 and J usage is TRBJ2-3; D gene ambiguous. The ends were cut back, 4 bases at V and 5 bases at J, with 10 bases in the middle. In germline, CDR1 is MDHEN, CDR2 SYDVKM. The CDR3 loop spans 13 amino acids. The CDR3: CASSSPLVDTQYF. The DNA for the CDR3 is TGTGCCAGCAGTTCGCCGCTGGTAGATACGCAGTATTTT.

This clonotype was picked up many times. The chain joins TRBV5-8 to TRBJ2-3; 7 bases fit TRBD2. V was pared by 3 bases and J by 2 bases, with 6 bases of the junction left unmatched. The length of the CDR3 is 15 residues. In germline, CDR1 is SGHTS, CDR2 YDEGEE. The CDR3 nucleotides are TGTGCCAGCAGCTGGACTAGGAGGGTCACAGATACGCAGTATTTT. It yields the protein CASSWTRRVTDTQYF.

The chain recombines TRBV6-1 with TRBJ2-3, with TRBD2 matching over 9 bases. The CDR3 loop spans 13 amino acids. The germline V gene has CDR1 MNHNS and CDR2 SASEGT. The J segment lost 5 bases and the V segment lost 9 bases, leaving 6 bases of the junction unmatched. The CDR3 is CASARGGGDTQYF. The CDR3 nucleotides read TGTGCCAGTGCGCGGGGGGGCGGAGATACGCAGTATTTT.

Only a few counts were recorded for this clonotype. Here the CDR3 reads CASSPEQGAVRGPRYEQYF. The CDR3 nucleotides are TGTGCCAGCAGCCCCGAACAGGGTGCGGTGCGGGGACCCCGATACGAGCAGTACTTC. The chain joins TRBV11-1 to TRBJ2-7, with D perhaps being TRBD1 or TRBD2 (6 bases each). Germline V gene lookup returns CDR1 SGHAT and CDR2 FQDESV (reference sequence). The CDR3 sequence is 19 residues long. The V end was cut by 5 bases, the J end by 4 bases, with 30 bases between.

This clonotype appeared a few times. V gene TRBV12-3 or TRBV12-4 combines with J gene TRBJ2-1; no definite D call. The CDR3 extends over 12 amino acids. V was trimmed by 5 bases and J by 6 bases, leaving 8 bases between them. For the CDR3, the DNA is TGTGCCAGCAGTCTTAACATCAATGAGCAGTTCTTC. It specifies CASSLNINEQFF.

This clonotype was seen more than once but under ten times. The J gene is TRBJ2-2, the V gene TRBV30; D assignment may be TRBD1 or TRBD2 (5 bases each). Trimming took 2 bases from V and 3 from J, leaving 13 bases between them. The germline V gene encodes CDR1 GTSNPN and CDR2 SVGIG (reference sequence). The CDR3 contains 15 residues. The CDR3 is CAWSILGAYTGELFF. For the CDR3, the DNA is TGTGCCTGGAGTATCCTCGGGGCATACACCGGGGAGCTGTTTTTT.

This clonotype has only a few counts. The V call is TRBV5-1, the J call TRBJ1-4; 7 nucleotides match TRBD1. Looked up from germline, CDR1 is SGHRS and CDR2 is YFSETQ. The V gene end was trimmed by 4 bases and the J gene end by 3 bases; junction bases not matched to a gene: 9. The CDR3 is 16 amino acids. The CDR3 nucleotides read TGCGCCAGCAGCACCGACAGGGTTGGAGCTAATGAAAAACTGTTTTTT. Its protein is CASSTDRVGANEKLFF. Full variable domain (remainder filled in from reference TRBV5-1 and TRBJ1-4): KAGVTQTPRYLIKTRGQQVTLSCSPISGHRSVSWYQQTPGQGLQFLFEYFSETQRNKGNFPGRFSGRQFSNSRSEMNVSTLELGDSALYLCASSTDRVGANEKLFFGSGTQLSVL.

J is TRBJ2-7 and V is TRBV5-5; a possible D gene is TRBD1 (5 bases). Trimming pared 0 bases from V and 1 base from J, leaving 11 bases between. The CDR3 extends over 15 amino acids. Germline CDR1 SGHKS, CDR2 YYEKEE (reference sequence). CDR3 DNA: TGTGCCAGCAGCTTGGAACAGGTGAGGTCCTACGAGCAGTACTTC. Its translation is CASSLEQVRSYEQYF.

The rearrangement joins TRBV7-2 to TRBJ1-1; TRBD1 might be the D (6 bases). With 5 bases removed from V and 1 base from J, the gap between germline ends came to 14 bases. Germline loops: CDR1 SGHTA, CDR2 FQGNSA. CDR3 length: 15 residues. The CDR3 region has the DNA TGTGCCAGCAGCCCTACGGGACATACGAACACTGAAGCTTTCTTT. Its protein product is CASSPTGHTNTEAFF.

V gene TRBV4-1 combines with J gene TRBJ2-3; 7 nucleotides line up with TRBD1. Germline-derived CDR1 and CDR2 are MGHRA and YSYEKL. With 4 bases clipped from V and 5 bases from J, the junction kept 6 bases outside the gene matches. This CDR3 comprises 14 residues. CDR3 sequence: CASSPPPGGDTQYF. CDR3 coding DNA: TGCGCCAGCAGCCCACCTCCAGGGGGAGATACGCAGTATTTT.